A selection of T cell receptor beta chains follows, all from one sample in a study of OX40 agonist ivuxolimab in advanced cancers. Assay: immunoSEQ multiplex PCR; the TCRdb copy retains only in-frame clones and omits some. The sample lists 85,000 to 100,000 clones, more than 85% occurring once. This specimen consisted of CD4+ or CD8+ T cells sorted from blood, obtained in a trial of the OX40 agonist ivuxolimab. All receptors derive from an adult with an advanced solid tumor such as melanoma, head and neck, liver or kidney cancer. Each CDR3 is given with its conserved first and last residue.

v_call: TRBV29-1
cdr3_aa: CSVEGLAGGPSGEQYF

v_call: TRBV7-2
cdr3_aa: CASSPRGGGTDTQYF

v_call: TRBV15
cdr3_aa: CATSRGGGALEETQYF

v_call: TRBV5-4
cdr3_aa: CASSFTGYEQFF

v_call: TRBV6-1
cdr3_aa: CASGDFNTGELFF

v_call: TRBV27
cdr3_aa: CASKLRQGELPGLEYEQFF

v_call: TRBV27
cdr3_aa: CASSPMGQAGNQPQHF

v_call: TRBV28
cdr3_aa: CASILAGTNEQFF

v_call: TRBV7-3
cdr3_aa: CASSPTAQETQYF

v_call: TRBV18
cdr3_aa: CASSPGALNYGYTF

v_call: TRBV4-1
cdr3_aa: CASSPGQGAAGELFF

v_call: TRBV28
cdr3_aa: CASSPPDSSRSYEQYF

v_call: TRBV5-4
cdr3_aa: CASSPRGLGYGYTF

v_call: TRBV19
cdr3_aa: CASSMDWGQGSTDTQYF

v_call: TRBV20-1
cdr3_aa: CSVPRTAGYTF

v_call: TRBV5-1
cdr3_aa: CASSLAIGGTGEAFF

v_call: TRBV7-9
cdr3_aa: CASSWNSGSFHNEQFF

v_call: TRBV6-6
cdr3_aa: CASSRSGTSGGNEQFF

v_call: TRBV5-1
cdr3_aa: CASSPDGQGAMETQYF

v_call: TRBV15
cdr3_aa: CATSINRGGNQPQHF

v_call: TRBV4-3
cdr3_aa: CASSQDRAGLSGELFF

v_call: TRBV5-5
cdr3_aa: CASSLAEAQRETQYF

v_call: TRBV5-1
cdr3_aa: CASSPGTSGNNEQFF

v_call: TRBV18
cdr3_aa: CASSLGQTTNEKLFF

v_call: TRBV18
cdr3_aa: CASSPAGGPNTGELFF

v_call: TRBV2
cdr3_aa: CASSVQGAGYQPQHF

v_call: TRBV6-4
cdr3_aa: CASSEMGTGELFF

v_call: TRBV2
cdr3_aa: CASQAGQIYNEQFF

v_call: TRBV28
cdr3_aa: CASRAWTSSETQYF

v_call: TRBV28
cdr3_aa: CASSIAGTGAYEQYF